One sample yielded the 18 T cell receptor beta chains listed below, sequenced in a study of blood T cells in healthy people across ages. Sample-barcoded 5' priming and a J-beta primer mix drove a second PCR of roughly 6 to 12 cycles. TCRdb called the 5' RACE reads again in MiXCR, with one record for every CDR3 protein. The sample lists some 640,000 distinct CDR3 sequences, more than 40% seen once, with 30% to 40% in the top ten. Sequenced input: blood. These receptors were taken from a woman between 55 and 75 years old in good health.

The chain couples TRBV6-2 or TRBV6-3 to TRBJ2-2; no definite D call. CDR3 length: 13 residues. Deletions cut 8 bases from V and 3 bases from J, with 10 bases between. Germline CDR1 MNHEY, CDR2 SVGEGT. This CDR3 is CASARRDTGELFF. The CDR3 nucleotides read TGTGCCAGCGCCCGCCGGGACACCGGGGAGCTGTTTTTT.

V is TRBV5-1 and J is TRBJ2-5, with 9 bases lining up with TRBD2. There are 17 residues in the CDR3. Germline CDR1 SGHRS, CDR2 YFSETQ. J was trimmed by 11 bases and V by 0 bases; bases with no gene match: 17. The CDR3 DNA reads TGCGCCAGCAGCTTGGCAGGTCGCGGGAGGGCGCGGAATGAGCAGTACTTC. This sequence encodes CASSLAGRGRARNEQYF.

For this clonotype: This may stem from a read error, because a much larger clone lies one nucleotide away. The V and J genes are TRBV7-2 and TRBJ2-7; TRBD2 matches 9 bases. J was trimmed by 2 bases and V by 4 bases; bases with no gene match: 6. The CDR3 is made up of 15 amino acids. Germline CDR1 SGHTA, CDR2 FQGNSA. Here the CDR3 reads CASSSMAGGPYEQYF. The DNA for the CDR3 is TGTGCCAGCAGCTCGATGGCGGGAGGGCCCTACGAGCAGTACTTC.

A note on this clonotype: The junction departs from germline at one end; a sequencing error may be responsible. V is TRBV7-2 and J is TRBJ2-3, with 9 bases matching TRBD1. Germline V gives CDR1 SGHTA, CDR2 FQGNSA. The CDR3 length is 14 residues. This CDR3 is CASSLDRGTDAQYF. Here the CDR3 DNA reads TGTGCCAGCAGCTTGGACAGGGGCACAGATGCGCAGTATTTT.

The gene calls are TRBV24-1 and TRBJ2-3; maybe TRBD2 (6 bases). From germline, CDR1 is KGHDR and CDR2 SFDVKD. Trimming removed 5 bases from V and 1 base from J, with 12 bases in between. This CDR3 region has 15 residues. In nucleotides, the CDR3 is TGTGCCACCAGTGTAGGAGGGCTCGGCACAGATACGCAGTATTTT. Its translation: CATSVGGLGTDTQYF.

V usage is TRBV5-1 and J usage is TRBJ1-1, with 7 bases that match TRBD1. Trimming cost V 2 bases and J 3 bases; bases outside gene matches: 7. The CDR3 sequence is 15 residues long. CDR1 and CDR2 from the germline V gene are SGHRS and YFSETQ. The CDR3 region is CASSFGYTGDTEAFF. The DNA for the CDR3 is TGCGCCAGCAGCTTTGGGTACACAGGGGACACTGAAGCTTTCTTT.

This clonotype was observed a few times. V gene TRBV7-2 combines with J gene TRBJ1-4, with TRBD1 as a possible D gene (5 bases). Germline loops: CDR1 SGHTA, CDR2 FQGNSA. The CDR3 spans 16 residues. V was cut by 1 base and J by 1 base, with 10 bases left in between. The CDR3 DNA follows: TGTGCCAGCAGCTTAGGTCGGGGGAGAACTAATGAAAAACTGTTTTTT. Protein: CASSLGRGRTNEKLFF. Combining the CDR3 with reference TRBV7-2 and TRBJ1-4 gives the whole variable domain GAGVSQSPSNKVTEKGKDVELRCDPISGHTALYWYRQSLGQGLEFLIYFQGNSAPDKSGLPSDRFSAERTGGSVSTLTIQRTQQEDSAVYLCASSLGRGRTNEKLFFGSGTQLSVL.

This clonotype turned up a few times. The V call is TRBV20-1, the J call TRBJ1-5; D gene uncertain. CDR3 size: 12 residues. Trimming shortened V by 2 bases and J by 4 bases, and 6 bases separated the two germline ends. Germline V gene data show CDR1 as DFQATT and CDR2 as SNEGSKA (reference sequence). CDR3 in DNA: TGCAGTGCTAGAAAGGAGAATCAGCCCCAGCATTTT. It codes for CSARKENQPQHF.

The chain joins TRBV10-3 to TRBJ1-2; no reliable D call. The CDR3 has 13 amino acids. Germline CDR1 ENHRY, CDR2 SYGVKD. The ends were cut back, 8 bases at V and 7 bases at J, with 17 bases in the middle. CDR3 amino acids: CAIGNERGFGYTF. The CDR3 region has the DNA TGTGCCATCGGGAATGAGAGAGGGTTTGGCTACACCTTC.

The chain recombines TRBV5-5 with TRBJ1-5, with 7 positions matching TRBD1. V lost 4 bases and J lost 6; bases outside the gene matches: 4. The CDR3 loop spans 13 amino acids. The germline gives CDR1 SGHKS, CDR2 YYEKEE (reference sequence). The CDR3, as DNA: TGTGCCAGCAGCCGAACAGGGGTTCAGCCCCAGCATTTT. Its protein is CASSRTGVQPQHF.

The V and J genes are TRBV10-3 and TRBJ2-7; no clear D gene. The V end lost 2 bases, the J end lost 8 bases, and 13 bases lay between the germline ends. Germline-derived CDR1 and CDR2 are ENHRY and SYGVKD. The CDR3 extends over 13 amino acids. CDR3 sequence: CAISEGVEYKQYF. The CDR3 DNA sequence: TGTGCCATCAGTGAGGGGGTCGAGTACAAGCAGTACTTC.

There are a few counts of this clonotype. The CDR3 spells CASRNTGSSYEQYF. The CDR3 DNA reads as TGTGCCAGCAGAAATACAGGGAGCTCCTACGAGCAGTACTTC. V is TRBV27 and J is TRBJ2-7, with D possibly TRBD1 on 6 matching bases. Per germline, CDR1 MNHEY and CDR2 SMNVEV (reference sequence). The CDR3 sequence is 14 residues long. Trimming took 6 bases from V and 0 from J, leaving 12 bases between them.

The gene calls are TRBV4-3 and TRBJ2-4; no clear D. Germline V gives CDR1 LGHNA, CDR2 YSLEER. The CDR3 covers 15 residues. V was pared by 0 bases and J by 0 bases, with 6 bases between. The CDR3 nucleotides are TGCGCCAGCAGCCAAGATGCTGTAGCCAAAAACATTCAGTACTTC. This codes for CASSQDAVAKNIQYF.

The chain carries TRBV7-6 and TRBJ2-3, with TRBD2 matching over 11 bases. The CDR3 is made up of 15 amino acids. The germline V gene has CDR1 SGHVS and CDR2 FNYEAQ. After removal of 6 bases from V and 5 bases from J, the junction contained 7 bases not matched to a gene. CDR3 loop: CASRPGTSGQDTQYF. In nucleotides, the CDR3 is TGTGCCAGCAGGCCCGGGACTAGCGGTCAAGATACGCAGTATTTT.

The table lists this clonotype with a count of one. The V call is TRBV7-2, the J call TRBJ2-1; 13 bases align to TRBD2. This CDR3 comprises 13 residues. Per the germline V gene, CDR1 is SGHTA and CDR2 is FQGNSA. The trim removed 8 bases at V and 9 bases at J, leaving 4 bases unmatched. CDR3 sequence: CASRTSGSSEQFF. The CDR3 region has the DNA TGTGCCAGCCGGACTAGCGGGAGCAGTGAGCAGTTCTTC.

This clonotype was recorded once. The V gene is TRBV20-1, the J gene TRBJ2-3; maybe TRBD2 (6 bases). V gave up 1 base and J gave up 2 bases, with 16 bases separating them. CDR1 DFQATT and CDR2 SNEGSKA come from the germline V gene (reference sequence). The CDR3 extends over 16 amino acids. The CDR3 sequence is CSARGDPTRSTDTQYF. CDR3 coding DNA: TGCAGTGCTAGAGGGGACCCGACTAGATCCACAGATACGCAGTATTTT.

The V call is TRBV6-6, the J call TRBJ2-6; possible D gene TRBD1, 5 bases. The CDR3 has 16 amino acids. Germline V gives CDR1 MNHNY, CDR2 SVGAGI (reference sequence). The germline V and J ends were trimmed by 5 bases and 0 bases, with 11 bases remaining between them. The CDR3 sequence is CASSGQGTSGANVLTF. CDR3 nucleotides: TGTGCCAGCAGTGGGCAGGGCACCTCTGGGGCCAACGTCCTGACTTTC.

As for this clonotype: An end of the junction does not agree with germline; a read error may underlie this. The chain is built from TRBV7-3 and TRBJ1-2, with D possibly matching TRBD1 (6 bases). This CDR3 has 15 residues. Germline V gene sequence: CDR1 SGHTA, CDR2 FQGTGA. As DNA, the CDR3 is TGTGCCAGCAGCCGGCGCGGAGGGGGAAAAGATGGCCACACCTTC. Protein product: CASSRRGGGKDGHTF. Looking up the rest from reference TRBV7-3 and TRBJ1-2 gives the full variable domain: GAGVSQTPSNKVTEKGKYVELRCDPISGHTALYWYRQSLGQGPEFLIYFQGTGAADDSGLPNDRFFAVRPEGSVSTLKIQRTERGDSAVYLCASSRRGGGKDGHTFGSGTRLTVV.